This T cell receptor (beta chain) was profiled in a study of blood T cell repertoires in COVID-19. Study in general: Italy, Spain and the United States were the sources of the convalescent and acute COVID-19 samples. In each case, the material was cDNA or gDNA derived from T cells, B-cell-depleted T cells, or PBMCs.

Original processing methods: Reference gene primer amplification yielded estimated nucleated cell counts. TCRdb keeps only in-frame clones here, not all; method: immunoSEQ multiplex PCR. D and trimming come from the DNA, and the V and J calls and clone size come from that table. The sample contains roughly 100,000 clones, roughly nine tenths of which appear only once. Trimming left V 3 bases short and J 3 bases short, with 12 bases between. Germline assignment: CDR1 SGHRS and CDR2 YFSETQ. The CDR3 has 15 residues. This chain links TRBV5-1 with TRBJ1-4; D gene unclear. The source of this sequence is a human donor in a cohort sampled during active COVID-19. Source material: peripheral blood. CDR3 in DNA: TGCGCCAGCAGCTCGACGGGAGGCTCTAATGAAAAACTGTTTTTT. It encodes CASSSTGGSNEKLFF.